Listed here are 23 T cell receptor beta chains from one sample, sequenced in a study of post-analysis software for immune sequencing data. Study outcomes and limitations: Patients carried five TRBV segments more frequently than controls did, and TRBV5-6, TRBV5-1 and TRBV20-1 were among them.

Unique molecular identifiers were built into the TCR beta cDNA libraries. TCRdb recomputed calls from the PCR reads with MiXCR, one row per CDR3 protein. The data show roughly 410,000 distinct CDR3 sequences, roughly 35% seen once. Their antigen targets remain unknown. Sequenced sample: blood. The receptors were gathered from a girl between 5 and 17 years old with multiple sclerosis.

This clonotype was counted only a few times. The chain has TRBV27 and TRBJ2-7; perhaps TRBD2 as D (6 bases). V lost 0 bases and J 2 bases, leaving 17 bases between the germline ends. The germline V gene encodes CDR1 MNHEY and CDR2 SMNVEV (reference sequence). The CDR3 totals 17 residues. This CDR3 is CASSLSGIGGGAYEQYF. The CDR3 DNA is TGTGCCAGCAGTTTATCGGGGATTGGAGGCGGGGCCTACGAGCAGTACTTC.

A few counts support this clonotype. Here the CDR3 DNA reads TGTGCCAGCAGCTTAGATCGGAAGAAGCAGTTCTTC. Translating gives CASSLDRKKQFF. The chain employs TRBV7-2 and TRBJ2-1, with no clear D. Trimming shortened V by 1 base and J by 11 bases, and 9 bases separated the two germline ends. CDR1 is SGHTA, CDR2 FQGNSA, per germline. The CDR3 is 12 residues long.

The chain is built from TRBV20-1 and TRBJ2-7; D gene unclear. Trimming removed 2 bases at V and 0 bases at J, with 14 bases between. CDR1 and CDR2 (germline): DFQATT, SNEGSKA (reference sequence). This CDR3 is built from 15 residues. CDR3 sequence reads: CSARIRFGLSYEQYF. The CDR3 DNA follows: TGCAGTGCTAGAATCCGGTTCGGTCTCTCCTACGAGCAGTACTTC.

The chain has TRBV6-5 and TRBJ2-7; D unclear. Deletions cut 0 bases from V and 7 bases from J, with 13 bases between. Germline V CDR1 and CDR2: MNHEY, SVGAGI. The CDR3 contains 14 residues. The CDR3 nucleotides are TGTGCCAGCAGTTACTCGAGTGTCGAAGGAGAGCAGTACTTC. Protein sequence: CASSYSSVEGEQYF.

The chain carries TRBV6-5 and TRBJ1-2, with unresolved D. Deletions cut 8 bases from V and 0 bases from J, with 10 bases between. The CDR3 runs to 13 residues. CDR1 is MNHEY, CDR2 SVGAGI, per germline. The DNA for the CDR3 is TGTGCCAGCGGTAGTCTTTCTAACTATGGCTACACCTTC. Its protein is CASGSLSNYGYTF.

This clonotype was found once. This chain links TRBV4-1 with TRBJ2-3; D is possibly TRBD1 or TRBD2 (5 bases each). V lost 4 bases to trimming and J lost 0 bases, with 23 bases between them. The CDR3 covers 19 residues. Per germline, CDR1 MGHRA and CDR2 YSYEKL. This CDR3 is CASSLGPGTQQTSTDTQYF. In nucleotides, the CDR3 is TGCGCCAGCAGCCTGGGACCCGGCACCCAGCAGACTAGCACAGATACGCAGTATTTT.

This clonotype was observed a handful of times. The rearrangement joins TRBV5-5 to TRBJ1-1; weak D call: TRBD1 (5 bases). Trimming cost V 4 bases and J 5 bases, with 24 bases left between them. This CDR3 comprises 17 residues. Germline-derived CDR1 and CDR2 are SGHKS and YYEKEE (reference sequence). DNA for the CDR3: TGTGCCAGCAGCGCAACGGACAACCGGGACCCGGGGACTGAAGCTTTCTTT. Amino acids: CASSATDNRDPGTEAFF.

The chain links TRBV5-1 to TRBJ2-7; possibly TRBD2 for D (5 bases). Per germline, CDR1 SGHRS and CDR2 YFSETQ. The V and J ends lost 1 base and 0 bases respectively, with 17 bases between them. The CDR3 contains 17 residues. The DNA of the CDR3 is TGCGCCAGCAGCTTGCGCACCGGCGGGTTGAGCTCCTACGAGCAGTACTTC. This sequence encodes CASSLRTGGLSSYEQYF.

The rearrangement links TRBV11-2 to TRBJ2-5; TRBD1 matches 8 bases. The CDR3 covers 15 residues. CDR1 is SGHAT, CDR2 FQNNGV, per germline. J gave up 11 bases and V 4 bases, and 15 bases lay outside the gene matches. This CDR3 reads CASSSQEGQATRQYF. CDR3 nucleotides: TGTGCCAGCAGCTCCCAGGAGGGACAGGCTACGAGGCAGTACTTC.

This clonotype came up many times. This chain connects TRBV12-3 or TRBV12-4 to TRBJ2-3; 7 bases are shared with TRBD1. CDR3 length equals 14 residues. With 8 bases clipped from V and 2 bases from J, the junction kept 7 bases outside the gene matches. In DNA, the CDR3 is TGTGCCAGCCGGGACAGCCTCTCCACAGATACGCAGTATTTT. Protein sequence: CASRDSLSTDTQYF.

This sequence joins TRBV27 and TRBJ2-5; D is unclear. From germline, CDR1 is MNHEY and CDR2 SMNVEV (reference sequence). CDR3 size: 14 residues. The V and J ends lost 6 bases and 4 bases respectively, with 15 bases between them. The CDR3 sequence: CASRRRATGETQYF. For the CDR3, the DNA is TGTGCCAGCAGACGCCGCGCAACGGGAGAGACCCAGTACTTC.

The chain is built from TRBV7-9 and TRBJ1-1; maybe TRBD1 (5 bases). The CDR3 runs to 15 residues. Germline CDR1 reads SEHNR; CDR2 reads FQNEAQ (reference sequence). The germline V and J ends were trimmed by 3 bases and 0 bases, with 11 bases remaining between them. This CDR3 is CASSLGVRMNTEAFF. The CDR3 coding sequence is TGTGCCAGCAGCTTGGGGGTTCGTATGAACACTGAAGCTTTCTTT.

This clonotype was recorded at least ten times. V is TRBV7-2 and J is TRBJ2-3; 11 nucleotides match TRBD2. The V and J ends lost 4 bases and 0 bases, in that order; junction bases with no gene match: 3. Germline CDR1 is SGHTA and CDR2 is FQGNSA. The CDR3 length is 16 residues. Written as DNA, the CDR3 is TGTGCCAGCAGCTATCGACTAGCGGGAAGCACAGATACGCAGTATTTT. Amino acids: CASSYRLAGSTDTQYF.

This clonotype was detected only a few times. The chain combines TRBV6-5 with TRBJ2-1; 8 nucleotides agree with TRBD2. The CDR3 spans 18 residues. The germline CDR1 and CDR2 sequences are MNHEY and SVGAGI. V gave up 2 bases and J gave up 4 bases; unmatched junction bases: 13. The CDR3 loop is CASSYPVSAGGLYNEQFF. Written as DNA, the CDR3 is TGTGCCAGCAGTTACCCAGTGAGCGCGGGGGGACTTTACAATGAGCAGTTCTTC.

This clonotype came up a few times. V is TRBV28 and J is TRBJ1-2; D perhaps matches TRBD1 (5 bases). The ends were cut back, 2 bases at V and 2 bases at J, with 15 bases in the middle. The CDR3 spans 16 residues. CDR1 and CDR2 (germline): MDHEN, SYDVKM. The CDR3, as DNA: TGTGCCAGCAGTTTAGGGACTGCATGGGGGAACTATGGCTACACCTTC. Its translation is CASSLGTAWGNYGYTF.

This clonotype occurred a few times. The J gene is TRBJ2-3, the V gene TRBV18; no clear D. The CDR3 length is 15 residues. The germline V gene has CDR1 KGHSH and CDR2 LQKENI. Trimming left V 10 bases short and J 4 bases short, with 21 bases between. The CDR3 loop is CANSHGRNGADTQYF. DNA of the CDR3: TGTGCCAACTCTCACGGAAGGAATGGTGCAGATACGCAGTATTTT.

DNA of the CDR3: TGCGCCAGCATGGTTCCGAACACCGGGGAGCTGTTTTTT. This gives the protein CASMVPNTGELFF. The chain links TRBV10-1 to TRBJ2-2; unclear D gene. Looked up from germline, CDR1 is WNHNN and CDR2 is SYGVQD (reference sequence). The CDR3 has 13 residues. The germline V and J ends were trimmed by 7 bases and 0 bases, with 6 bases remaining between them.

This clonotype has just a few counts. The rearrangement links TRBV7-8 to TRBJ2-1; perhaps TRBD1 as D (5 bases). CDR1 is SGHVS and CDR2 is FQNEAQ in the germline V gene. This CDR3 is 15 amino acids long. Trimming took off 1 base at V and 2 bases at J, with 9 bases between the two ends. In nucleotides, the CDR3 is TGTGCCAGCAGCTTAGTCGACAGAACCTACAATGAGCAGTTCTTC. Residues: CASSLVDRTYNEQFF. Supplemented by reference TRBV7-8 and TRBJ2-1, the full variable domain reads GAGVSQSPRYKVAKRGQDVALRCDPISGHVSLFWYQQALGQGPEFLTYFQNEAQLDKSGLPSDRFFAERPEGSVSTLKIQRTQQEDSAVYLCASSLVDRTYNEQFFGPGTRLTVL.

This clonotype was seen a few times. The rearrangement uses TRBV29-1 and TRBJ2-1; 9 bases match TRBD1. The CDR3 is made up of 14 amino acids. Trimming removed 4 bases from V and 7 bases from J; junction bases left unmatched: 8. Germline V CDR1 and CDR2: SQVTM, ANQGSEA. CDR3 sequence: CSVAAGTGLNEQFF. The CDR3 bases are TGCAGCGTTGCCGCCGGGACAGGGTTGAATGAGCAGTTCTTC.

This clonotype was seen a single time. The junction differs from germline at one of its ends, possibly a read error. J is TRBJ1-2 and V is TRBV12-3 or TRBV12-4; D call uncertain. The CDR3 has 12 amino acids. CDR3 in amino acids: CSSSLTESGYTF. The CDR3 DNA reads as TGTTCCAGCAGTTTAACTGAGAGTGGCTACACCTTC.

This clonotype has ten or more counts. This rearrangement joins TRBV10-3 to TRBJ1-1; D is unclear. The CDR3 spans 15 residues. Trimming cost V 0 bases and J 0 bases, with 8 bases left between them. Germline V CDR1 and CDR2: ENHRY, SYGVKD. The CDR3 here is CAISESQDLNTEAFF. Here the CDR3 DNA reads TGTGCCATCAGTGAGTCGCAGGACTTGAACACTGAAGCTTTCTTT.

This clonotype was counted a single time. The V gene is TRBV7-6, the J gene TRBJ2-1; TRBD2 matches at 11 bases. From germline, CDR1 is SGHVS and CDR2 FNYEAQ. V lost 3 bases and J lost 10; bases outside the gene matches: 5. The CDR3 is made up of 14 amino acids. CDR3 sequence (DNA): TGTGCCAGCAGCTTGGGGACTAGCGGTTACGAGCAGTTCTTC. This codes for CASSLGTSGYEQFF.

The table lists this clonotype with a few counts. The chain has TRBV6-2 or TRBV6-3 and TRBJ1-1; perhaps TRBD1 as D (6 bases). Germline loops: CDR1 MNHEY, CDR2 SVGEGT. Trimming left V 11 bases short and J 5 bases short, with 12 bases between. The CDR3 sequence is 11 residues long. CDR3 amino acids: CAVRQGTEAFF. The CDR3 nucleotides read TGTGCCGTCCGGCAGGGGACTGAAGCTTTCTTT.